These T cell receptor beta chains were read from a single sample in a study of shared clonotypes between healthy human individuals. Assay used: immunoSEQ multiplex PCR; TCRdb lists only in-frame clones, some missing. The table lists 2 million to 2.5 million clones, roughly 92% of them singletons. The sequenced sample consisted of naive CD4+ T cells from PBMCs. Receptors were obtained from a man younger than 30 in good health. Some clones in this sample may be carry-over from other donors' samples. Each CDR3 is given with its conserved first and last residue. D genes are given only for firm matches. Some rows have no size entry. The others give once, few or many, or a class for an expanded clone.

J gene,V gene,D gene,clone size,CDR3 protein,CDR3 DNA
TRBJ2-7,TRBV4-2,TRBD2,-,CASSPTGGRANFEQYF,TGTGCCAGCAGCCCGACGGGCGGGAGGGCCAATTTCGAGCAGTACTTC
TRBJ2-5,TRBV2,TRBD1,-,CASSDRGQETQYF,TGTGCCAGCAGTGACAGGGGGCAGGAGACCCAGTACTTC
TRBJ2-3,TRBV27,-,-,CASGRAGEVKGTQYF,TGTGCCAGCGGGAGAGCAGGGGAGGTTAAGGGTACGCAGTATTTT
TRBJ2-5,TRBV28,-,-,CASSLPRGQETQYF,TGTGCCAGCAGTTTACCCCGAGGTCAAGAGACCCAGTACTTC
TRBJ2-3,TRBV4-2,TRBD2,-,CASSQASGRARGTDTQYF,TGTGCCAGCAGCCAAGCTAGCGGGAGGGCCCGGGGCACAGATACGCAGTATTTT
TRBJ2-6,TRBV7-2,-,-,CASSLSQGRGANVLTF,TGTGCCAGCAGCCTCTCACAGGGCCGTGGGGCCAACGTCCTGACTTTC
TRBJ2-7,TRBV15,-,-,CATSSALQGEQYF,TGTGCCACCAGCAGTGCCCTGCAGGGCGAGCAGTACTTC
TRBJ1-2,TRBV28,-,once,CASSFHLLLSRGYGYTF,TGTGCCAGCAGTTTCCACCTACTGCTATCCCGGGGCTATGGCTACACCTTC
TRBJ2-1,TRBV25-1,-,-,CASSAPLGGIFNEQFF,TGTGCCAGCAGTGCCCCCCTTGGCGGGATATTTAATGAGCAGTTCTTC
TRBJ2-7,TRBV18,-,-,CASSFSLVTYEQYF,TGTGCCAGCTCTTTCTCGCTAGTCACCTACGAGCAGTACTTC
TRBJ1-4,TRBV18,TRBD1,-,CASSLMDRGWRTNEKLFF,TGTGCCAGCTCACTCATGGACAGGGGGTGGAGGACTAATGAAAAACTGTTTTTT
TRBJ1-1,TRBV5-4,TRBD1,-,CASSGSSRTGGASRAFF,TGTGCCAGCAGCGGATCCTCGAGGACAGGGGGCGCGTCAAGAGCTTTCTTT
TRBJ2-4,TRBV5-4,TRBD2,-,CASSSGTSGRKNIQYF,TGTGCCAGCAGCTCCGGGACTAGCGGGAGAAAAAACATTCAGTACTTC
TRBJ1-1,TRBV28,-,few,CASSYDRMNTEAFF,TGTGCCAGCAGTTACGACAGAATGAACACTGAAGCTTTCTTT
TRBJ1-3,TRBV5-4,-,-,CASSRAASGNTIYF,TGTGCCAGCAGCCGGGCAGCCTCTGGAAACACCATATATTTT
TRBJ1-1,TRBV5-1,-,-,CASSLVAIEGVGKAFF,TGCGCCAGCAGCTTGGTAGCGATTGAAGGGGTGGGGAAAGCTTTCTTT
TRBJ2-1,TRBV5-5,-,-,CASSLGLVVDYNEQFF,TGTGCCAGCAGCTTGGGGCTAGTGGTGGACTACAATGAGCAGTTCTTC
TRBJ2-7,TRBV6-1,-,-,CASAGRDPYEQYF,TGTGCCAGCGCCGGACGGGACCCCTACGAGCAGTACTTC
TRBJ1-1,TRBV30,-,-,CAWSEGDEAFF,TGTGCCTGGAGTGAGGGGGACGAAGCTTTCTTT
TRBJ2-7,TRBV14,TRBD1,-,CASSHTPGTGPPYEQYF,TGTGCCAGCAGCCACACACCAGGGACAGGGCCACCCTACGAGCAGTACTTC
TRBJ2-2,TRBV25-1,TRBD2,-,CASSDDLAGGTGELFF,TGTGCCAGCAGTGACGATCTAGCGGGAGGAACCGGGGAGCTGTTTTTT
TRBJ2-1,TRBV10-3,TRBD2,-,CAINDGEGDEQFF,TGTGCCATTAACGATGGGGAGGGAGATGAGCAGTTCTTC
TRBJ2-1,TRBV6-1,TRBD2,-,CASKTPGLADNEQFF,TGTGCCAGCAAAACCCCGGGGCTAGCGGACAATGAGCAGTTCTTC
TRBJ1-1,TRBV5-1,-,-,CASTVGRGGTEAFF,TGCGCCAGCACCGTTGGGCGGGGTGGCACTGAAGCTTTCTTT
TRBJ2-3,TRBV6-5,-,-,CASSSLPGLVTDTQYF,TGTGCCAGCAGTTCACTCCCGGGCCTCGTCACAGATACGCAGTATTTT
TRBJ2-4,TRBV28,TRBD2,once,CASSPRTSVTKNIQYF,TGTGCCAGCAGTCCCAGGACTAGCGTAACCAAAAACATTCAGTACTTC
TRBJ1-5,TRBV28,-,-,CASSFGRGYQPQHF,TGTGCCAGCAGTTTTGGGAGAGGGTATCAGCCCCAGCATTTT
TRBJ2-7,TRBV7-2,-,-,CASSYPGYEQYF,TGTGCCAGCAGCTACCCTGGTTACGAGCAGTACTTC
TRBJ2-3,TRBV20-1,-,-,CSATATNTQYF,TGCAGTGCGACTGCCACAAATACGCAGTATTTT
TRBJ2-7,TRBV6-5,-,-,CASSSLYEQYF,TGTGCCAGCAGCTCACTTTACGAGCAGTACTTC
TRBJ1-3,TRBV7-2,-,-,CASSLDGGSRSGNTIYF,TGTGCCAGCAGCTTAGATGGGGGCAGCCGCTCTGGAAACACCATATATTTT
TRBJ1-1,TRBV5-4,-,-,CASSPPQGRNTEAFF,TGTGCCAGCAGCCCCCCACAGGGCAGGAACACTGAAGCTTTCTTT
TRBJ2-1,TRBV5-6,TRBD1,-,CASSLGQGLEEQFF,TGTGCCAGCAGCTTGGGACAGGGGTTAGAGGAGCAGTTCTTC
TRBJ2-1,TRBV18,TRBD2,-,CASSPGTNSYNEQFF,TGTGCCAGCTCACCGGGGACTAACTCCTACAATGAGCAGTTCTTC
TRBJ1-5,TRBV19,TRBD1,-,CASTRTGTNNQPQHF,TGTGCCAGTACCCGGACAGGGACGAACAATCAGCCCCAGCATTTT
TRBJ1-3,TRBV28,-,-,CASSPGNSGNTIYF,TGTGCCAGCAGTCCAGGGAACTCTGGAAACACCATATATTTT
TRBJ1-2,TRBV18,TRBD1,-,CASSLQGLDGYTF,TGTGCCAGCTCTCTACAGGGGCTTGATGGCTACACCTTC
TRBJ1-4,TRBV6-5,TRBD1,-,CASSYLPGQGEEKLFF,TGTGCCAGCAGTTACCTCCCGGGACAGGGGGAGGAAAAACTGTTTTTT
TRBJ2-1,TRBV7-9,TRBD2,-,CASSLRSSGNNEQFF,TGTGCCAGCAGCTTACGGTCTAGCGGGAACAATGAGCAGTTCTTC
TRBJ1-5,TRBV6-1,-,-,CASREEGYSNQPQHF,TGTGCCAGCAGGGAGGAAGGCTATAGCAATCAGCCCCAGCATTTT
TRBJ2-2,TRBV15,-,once,CATSPWEQGTGELFF,TGTGCCACCAGCCCGTGGGAGCAGGGTACCGGGGAGCTGTTTTTT
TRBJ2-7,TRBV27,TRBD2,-,CASSKSGISYEQYF,TGTGCCAGCAGCAAAAGCGGGATCAGCTACGAGCAGTACTTC
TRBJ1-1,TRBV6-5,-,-,CASSYFRGGTEAFF,TGTGCCAGCAGTTACTTCCGGGGAGGAACTGAAGCTTTCTTT
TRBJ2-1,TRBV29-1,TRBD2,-,CSVEDRGGSSYNEQFF,TGCAGCGTTGAAGATCGGGGGGGGAGCTCCTACAATGAGCAGTTCTTC
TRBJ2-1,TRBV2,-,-,CASSETVSYNEQFF,TGTGCCAGCAGTGAAACGGTCTCCTACAATGAGCAGTTCTTC
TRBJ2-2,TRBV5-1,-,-,CASSGERGTDTGELFF,TGCGCCAGCAGCGGCGAACGGGGTACGGACACCGGGGAGCTGTTTTTT
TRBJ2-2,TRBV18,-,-,CASSPSRAETNTGELFF,TGTGCCAGCTCACCAAGTCGAGCGGAGACGAACACCGGGGAGCTGTTTTTT
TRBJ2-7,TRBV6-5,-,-,CASSSVDRTFDEQYF,TGTGCCAGCAGTTCCGTCGACAGGACTTTTGACGAGCAGTACTTC
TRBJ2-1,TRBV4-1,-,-,CASSGGTGYYNEQFF,TGCGCCAGCAGCGGGGGGACTGGATATTACAATGAGCAGTTCTTC
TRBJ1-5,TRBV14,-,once,CASSPTPNQPQHF,TGTGCCAGCAGCCCAACACCCAATCAGCCCCAGCATTTT
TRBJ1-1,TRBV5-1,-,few,CASSFGADTEAFF,TGCGCCAGCAGCTTCGGGGCGGACACTGAAGCTTTCTTT
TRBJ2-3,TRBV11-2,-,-,CASSLTRGGDTDTQYF,TGTGCCAGCAGCCTTACTCGCGGCGGAGACACAGATACGCAGTATTTT
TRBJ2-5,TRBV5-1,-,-,CASSSTLLETQYF,TGCGCCAGCAGCTCCACTCTATTAGAGACCCAGTACTTC
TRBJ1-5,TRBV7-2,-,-,CASSLKVDQPQHF,TGTGCCAGCAGCTTAAAGGTCGATCAGCCCCAGCATTTT
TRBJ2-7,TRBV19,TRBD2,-,CASSLPTSGRPNEQYF,TGTGCCAGTAGTCTACCGACTAGCGGGAGGCCGAACGAGCAGTACTTC
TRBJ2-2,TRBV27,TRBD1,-,CASSPGTGLNRAGELFF,TGTGCCAGCAGTCCGGGGACAGGGTTGAATCGAGCCGGGGAGCTGTTTTTT